This TCR beta chain came from a study of blood T cells in healthy people across ages. Broader study findings: It was held that the diversity estimates obtained from one million T cells were underestimates.

In its sample, this clonotype was seen a few times. Its antigen is still unknown. Sample-barcoded 5' priming and a J-beta primer mix drove a second PCR of roughly 6 to 12 cycles. Each CDR3 protein is one row after TCRdb ran MiXCR on the 5' RACE reads. This sample has about 930,000 distinct CDR3 sequences; under 35% occur once, and the top ten carry about 10%. The CDR3 length is 17 residues. The V gene's germline CDR1 is SEHNR and CDR2 FQNEAQ (reference sequence). V lost 6 bases, J lost 2 bases, and 12 bases stayed unmatched. These data also formed part of another study, on T cells of mothers and their children. That investigation notes: Each child contributed 2.5 million to 3.5 million TCR beta CDR3 reads, while each mother contributed over 9.5 million. T cell clones that were persistent and microchimeric went undetected.

The origin of this receptor is a woman in her 40s in good health. Sequencing input: blood. The chain employs TRBV7-9 and TRBJ1-4; 7 nucleotides line up with TRBD1. CDR3 region: CASRATGVRGTNEKLFF. The CDR3 DNA reads as TGTGCCAGCAGGGCAACAGGGGTACGGGGCACTAATGAAAAACTGTTTTTT.